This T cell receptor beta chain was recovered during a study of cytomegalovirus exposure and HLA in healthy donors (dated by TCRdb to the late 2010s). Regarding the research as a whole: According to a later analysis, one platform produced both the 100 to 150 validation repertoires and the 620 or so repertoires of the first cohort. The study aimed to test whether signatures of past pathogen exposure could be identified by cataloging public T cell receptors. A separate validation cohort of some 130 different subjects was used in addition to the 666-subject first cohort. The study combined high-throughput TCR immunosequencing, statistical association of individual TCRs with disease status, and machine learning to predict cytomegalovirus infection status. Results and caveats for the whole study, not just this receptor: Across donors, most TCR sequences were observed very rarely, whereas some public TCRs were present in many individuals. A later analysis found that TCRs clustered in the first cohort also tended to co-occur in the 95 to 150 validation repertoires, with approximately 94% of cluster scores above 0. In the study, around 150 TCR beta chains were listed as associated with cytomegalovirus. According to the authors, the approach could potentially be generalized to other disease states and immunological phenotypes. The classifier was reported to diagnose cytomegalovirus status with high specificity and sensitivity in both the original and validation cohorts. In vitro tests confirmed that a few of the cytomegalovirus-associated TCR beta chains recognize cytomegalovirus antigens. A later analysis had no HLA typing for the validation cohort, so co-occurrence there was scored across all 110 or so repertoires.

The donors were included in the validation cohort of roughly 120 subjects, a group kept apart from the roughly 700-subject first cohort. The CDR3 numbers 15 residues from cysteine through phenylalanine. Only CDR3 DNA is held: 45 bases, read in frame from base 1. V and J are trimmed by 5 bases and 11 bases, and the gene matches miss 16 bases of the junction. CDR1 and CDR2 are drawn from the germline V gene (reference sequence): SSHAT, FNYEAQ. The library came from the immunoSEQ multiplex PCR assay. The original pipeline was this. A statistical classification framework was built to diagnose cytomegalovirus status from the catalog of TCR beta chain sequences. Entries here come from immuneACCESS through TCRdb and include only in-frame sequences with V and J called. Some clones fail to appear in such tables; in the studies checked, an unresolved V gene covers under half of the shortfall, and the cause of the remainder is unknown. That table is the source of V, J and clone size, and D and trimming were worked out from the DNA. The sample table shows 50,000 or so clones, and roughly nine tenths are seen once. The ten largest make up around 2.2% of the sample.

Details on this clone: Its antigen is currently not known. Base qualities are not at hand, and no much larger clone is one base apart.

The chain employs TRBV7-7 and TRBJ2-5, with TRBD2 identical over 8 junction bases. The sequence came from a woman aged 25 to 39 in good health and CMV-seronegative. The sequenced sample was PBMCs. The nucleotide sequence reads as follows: TGTGCCAGCAGCCCCCGTGTAACAGCGGGAGAAGAGCAGTACTTC. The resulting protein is CASSPRVTAGEEQYF.